The clone carrying this TCR beta chain was seen once. The antigen remains undetermined. Unique molecular identifiers were incorporated during preparation of the TCRbeta library. TCRdb re-analysed the PCR reads in MiXCR, keeping a single row per CDR3 protein. Of about 580,000 distinct CDR3 sequences in the sample, about a quarter were seen once. In germline, CDR1 is DFQATT, CDR2 SNEGSKA (reference sequence). Trimming took 3 bases from V and 1 from J, leaving 6 bases between them. The length of the CDR3 is 13 residues. These data are taken from a study of T-cell reconstitution after alpha-beta-depleted transplantation in children. Findings and caveats of the study: T-cell numbers and diversity, one year after transplant, stemmed largely from T cells that were newly produced. Surviving recipient T cells and thymic progenitors produced the high day-60 TCRbeta diversity seen in some patients.

The chain uses TRBV20-1 and TRBJ2-2; D not certain. Material: PBMCs, obtained before TCRalphabeta/CD19-depleted stem cell transplant. The sequence was collected from a boy less than two years old with Wiskott-Aldrich syndrome, due to receive a stem cell transplant. Written as DNA, the CDR3 is TGCAGTGCTAGTTTTTGGAACACCGGGGAGCTGTTTTTT. This gives the protein CSASFWNTGELFF.